These 26 T cell receptor beta chains were all obtained from the same sample, sequenced in a study of blood T cell repertoires in COVID-19. Only in-frame clones appear in the TCRdb table, and some are missing; sequencing was by immunoSEQ multiplex PCR. The sample records around 160,000 clones, about 88% being singletons. Sequencing was carried out using peripheral blood. The origin of the receptors is an elderly woman with acute or convalescent COVID-19.

The V call is TRBV7-2, the J call TRBJ1-2; D might be TRBD1 (5 bases). The CDR3 has 14 residues. Germline loops: CDR1 SGHTA, CDR2 FQGNSA. V was shortened by 4 bases and J by 8 bases, with 17 bases between the two germline ends. The CDR3: CASSWNTGPGGYTF. The CDR3, as DNA: TGTGCCAGCAGCTGGAACACAGGTCCAGGGGGCTACACCTTC.

DNA for the CDR3: TGTGCCAGCAGTTACGCCCGGACAGCTTACGAGCAGTACTTC. Its translation is CASSYARTAYEQYF. The rearrangement uses TRBV6-5 and TRBJ2-7, with D maybe TRBD1 (6 bases). V lost 2 bases, J lost 4 bases, and 12 bases lay in between. The CDR3 has 14 residues. CDR1 MNHEY and CDR2 SVGAGI come from the germline V gene.

V is TRBV2 and J is TRBJ2-3; 7 nucleotides line up with TRBD2. V shed 8 bases, J shed 6 bases, and the junction held 14 bases outside the gene matches. The germline V gene encodes CDR1 SNHLY and CDR2 FYNNEI. This CDR3 region has 15 residues. Written as DNA, the CDR3 is TGTGCCAGCTTCAGCGGGGAACCCCCCCCGGATACGCAGTATTTT. Amino acid sequence: CASFSGEPPPDTQYF.

V is TRBV7-2 and J is TRBJ1-2; 9 nucleotides line up with TRBD1. Germline V gene sequence: CDR1 SGHTA, CDR2 FQGNSA. The CDR3 is made up of 14 amino acids. V was pared by 5 bases and J by 2 bases, with 3 bases of the junction left unmatched. As DNA, the CDR3 is TGTGCCAGCAGCCAGGGGACAGGGAACTATGGCTACACCTTC. It is translated as CASSQGTGNYGYTF.

V usage is TRBV4-1 and J usage is TRBJ2-3; 7 positions match TRBD1. CDR3 size: 16 residues. Losses at the gene ends were 0 bases for V and 5 bases for J; bases not matched to a gene: 8. In germline, CDR1 is MGHRA, CDR2 YSYEKL. In DNA form, the CDR3 reads TGCGCCAGCAGCCAAGAGGACAGGCCTATAGTAGATACGCAGTATTTT. It translates to CASSQEDRPIVDTQYF.

The chain carries TRBV7-4 and TRBJ1-5; D unclear. The germline V and J ends were trimmed by 10 bases and 2 bases, with 15 bases remaining between them. CDR1 is SGHVT, CDR2 SQSDAQ, per germline. The CDR3 extends over 14 amino acids. The CDR3: CAKAREWGNQPQHF. The CDR3 DNA follows: TGTGCCAAAGCCCGGGAGTGGGGCAATCAGCCCCAGCATTTT.

The chain carries TRBV28 and TRBJ1-2; maybe TRBD1 (5 bases). Germline CDR1 is MDHEN and CDR2 is SYDVKM. V shed 6 bases and J shed 6 bases, with 20 bases lying between them. The CDR3 runs 15 residues. This CDR3 reads CASSLRGTASHGYTF. The CDR3 nucleotides read TGTGCCAGCAGCCTCCGGGGGACGGCCAGCCATGGCTACACCTTC.

Only one count was recorded for this clone. V and J are TRBV28 and TRBJ1-1, with D possibly matching TRBD1 (6 bases). Trimming removed 7 bases at V and 2 bases at J, with 14 bases between. In germline, CDR1 is MDHEN, CDR2 SYDVKM. This CDR3 has 14 amino acids. CDR3 sequence reads: CASITGWANTEAFF. CDR3 nucleotides: TGTGCCAGCATCACAGGGTGGGCAAACACTGAAGCTTTCTTT.

This sequence joins TRBV15 and TRBJ1-4; D may be TRBD1 (5 bases). The CDR3 runs to 15 residues. V lost 4 bases and J 5 bases, leaving 14 bases between the germline ends. Germline CDR1 LNHNV, CDR2 YYDKDF (reference sequence). The CDR3: CATSKDPGGNEKLFF. CDR3 coding DNA: TGTGCCACCAGCAAAGACCCTGGGGGGAATGAAAAACTGTTTTTT.

J is TRBJ2-5 and V is TRBV10-3; tentatively, D is TRBD2 (6 bases). V lost 7 bases to trimming and J lost 5 bases, with 20 bases between them. CDR1 is ENHRY and CDR2 is SYGVKD in the germline V gene. This CDR3 is built from 15 residues. The CDR3 coding sequence is TGTGCCATCAAAGATGAGACTAGTAAATTGGAGACCCAGTACTTC. Protein: CAIKDETSKLETQYF.

V is TRBV20-1 and J is TRBJ1-1, with D hard to call. Trimming pared 3 bases from V and 6 bases from J, leaving 17 bases between. The CDR3 has 14 amino acids. Germline loops: CDR1 DFQATT, CDR2 SNEGSKA (reference sequence). CDR3 sequence reads: CSASLWGAGAEAFF. The CDR3 DNA reads as TGCAGTGCTAGTTTATGGGGTGCGGGCGCTGAAGCTTTCTTT.

V usage is TRBV11-3 and J usage is TRBJ2-1; 9 bases line up with TRBD2. Germline V gives CDR1 SGHNT, CDR2 YENEEA. Trimming took 2 bases from V and 9 from J; bases not matched to a gene: 11. The CDR3 sequence is 16 residues long. CDR3 sequence: CASSLSTTSGPSEQFF. CDR3 DNA sequence: TGTGCCAGCAGCTTAAGTACGACTAGCGGTCCCTCTGAGCAGTTCTTC.

The genes are TRBV29-1 and TRBJ2-2; 10 bases fit TRBD1. The CDR3 runs 13 residues. V shed 6 bases and J 6 bases; nucleotides not matched to a gene: 4. Germline values: CDR1 SQVTM, CDR2 ANQGSEA. The CDR3 spells CSVRQGAAGELFF. The CDR3 nucleotides are TGCAGCGTCCGACAGGGGGCCGCCGGGGAGCTGTTTTTT.

The chain couples TRBV4-1 to TRBJ2-7, with 7 positions matching TRBD1. There are 15 residues in the CDR3. After removal of 4 bases from V and 4 bases from J, the junction contained 10 bases not matched to a gene. Germline loops: CDR1 MGHRA, CDR2 YSYEKL. The CDR3 is CASSRNRGGGYEQYF. In DNA, the CDR3 is TGCGCCAGCAGCCGCAACAGGGGTGGTGGTTACGAGCAGTACTTC.

CDR3 DNA: TGCGCCAGCAGCTTGGCCGGGACTAGCGGCTACGAGCAGTACTTC. Residues: CASSLAGTSGYEQYF. The rearrangement uses TRBV5-1 and TRBJ2-7; 11 bases match TRBD2. Per the germline V gene, CDR1 is SGHRS and CDR2 is YFSETQ. V was pared by 0 bases and J by 3 bases, with 2 bases of the junction left unmatched. The CDR3 loop spans 15 amino acids. The whole variable domain, remainder taken from reference TRBV5-1 and TRBJ2-7, is KAGVTQTPRYLIKTRGQQVTLSCSPISGHRSVSWYQQTPGQGLQFLFEYFSETQRNKGNFPGRFSGRQFSNSRSEMNVSTLELGDSALYLCASSLAGTSGYEQYFGPGTRLTVT.

The chain links TRBV7-6 to TRBJ2-4, with D uncertain. The CDR3 runs to 14 residues. Germline V CDR1 and CDR2: SGHVS, FNYEAQ. V was clipped by 0 bases and J by 9 bases, with 12 bases between them. The CDR3 coding sequence is TGTGCCAGCAGCTTAGCGGATCTAGAGAGCATTCAGTACTTC. This codes for CASSLADLESIQYF.

The CDR3 protein is CASSLYRGAEAFF. In DNA, the CDR3 is TGTGCCAGCAGTTTGTACAGGGGGGCTGAAGCTTTCTTT. The genes are TRBV6-5 and TRBJ1-1, with 8 positions matching TRBD1. This CDR3 has 13 amino acids. Germline values: CDR1 MNHEY, CDR2 SVGAGI. V trimming: 4 bases; J trimming: 6 bases; junction bases outside the gene matches: 4.

The chain links TRBV24-1 to TRBJ2-5; 8 positions agree with TRBD1. Per germline, CDR1 KGHDR and CDR2 SFDVKD. This CDR3 is 20 amino acids long. The trim removed 2 bases at V and 4 bases at J, leaving 20 bases unmatched. CDR3 residues: CATSDSASNRPGQVPETQYF. CDR3 nucleotide sequence: TGTGCCACCAGTGATTCCGCGAGTAACCGCCCGGGACAGGTACCAGAGACCCAGTACTTC.

The CDR3 loop is CASRSPSGSTDTQYF. CDR3 DNA: TGTGCCAGCAGATCTCCTAGCGGGAGCACAGATACGCAGTATTTT. The chain recombines TRBV28 with TRBJ2-3, with 8 nucleotides matching TRBD2. The CDR3 has 15 residues. Per the germline V gene, CDR1 is MDHEN and CDR2 is SYDVKM. The ends lost 6 bases at V and 0 bases at J; junction bases unmatched: 5.

The chain couples TRBV21-1 to TRBJ2-1; TRBD2 is the table's D call, not checked against the DNA. TRBV21-1 is classified as a pseudogene. The CDR3 is 16 residues long. For the CDR3, the DNA is TGTGCCAGCAGCAAATGGAAGAGGGAGTCGAACAATGAGCAGTTCTTC. Protein product: CASSKWKRESNNEQFF.

The chain combines TRBV19 with TRBJ1-2; D remains unclear. V dropped 3 bases and J dropped 0 bases, with 5 bases sitting between them. In germline, CDR1 is LNHDA, CDR2 SQIVND (reference sequence). This CDR3 has 13 residues. This chain's CDR3 is CASSISANYGYTF. CDR3 DNA sequence: TGTGCCAGTAGTATTTCAGCTAACTATGGCTACACCTTC.

The V call is TRBV18, the J call TRBJ1-3; D not certain. V lost 2 bases, J lost 0 bases, and 8 bases lay in between. The germline CDR1 and CDR2 sequences are KGHSH and LQKENI. This CDR3 has 15 amino acids. CDR3 DNA sequence: TGTGCCAGCTCACCAACTGAGGCCTCTGGAAACACCATATATTTT. Encoded protein: CASSPTEASGNTIYF.

To note about this clone: The same CDR3 arises from other DNA sequences in this sample as well. The chain is built from TRBV28 and TRBJ2-7; 10 bases match TRBD1. V lost 5 bases to trimming and J lost 1 base; unmatched junction nucleotides: 5. Germline loops: CDR1 MDHEN, CDR2 SYDVKM. This CDR3 has 15 residues. The CDR3 nucleotides are TGTGCCAGCAGTCCCTTGGGACAGGGGTCCTACGAGCAGTACTTC. This sequence encodes CASSPLGQGSYEQYF.

This clone was observed a handful of times. V usage is TRBV3-1 (or the pseudogene TRBV3-2) and J usage is TRBJ1-1; TRBD1 agrees at 7 bases. The CDR3 spans 15 residues. With 2 bases clipped from V and 1 base from J, the junction kept 4 bases outside the gene matches. CDR1 is LGHDT, CDR2 YNNKEL, per germline (reference sequence). The CDR3 protein is CASSQPGTANTEAFF. The CDR3 DNA reads TGTGCCAGCAGCCAACCCGGGACAGCGAACACTGAAGCTTTCTTT.

The chain uses TRBV7-2 and TRBJ2-1; 12 bases align to TRBD1. The V gene's germline CDR1 is SGHTA and CDR2 FQGNSA. The CDR3 has 15 residues. V shed 5 bases and J 4 bases; nucleotides not matched to a gene: 3. The CDR3 DNA reads as TGTGCCAGCAGCGGGGACAGGGGGCTATACAATGAGCAGTTCTTC. Translated: CASSGDRGLYNEQFF.

The V call is TRBV29-1, the J call TRBJ2-7, with 8 positions matching TRBD1. Germline V CDR1 and CDR2: SQVTM, ANQGSEA. The CDR3 contains 14 residues. V shed 4 bases and J 2 bases; nucleotides not matched to a gene: 7. CDR3 region: CSVVGDRSPYEQYF. The CDR3, as DNA: TGCAGCGTTGTGGGGGACAGGAGCCCCTACGAGCAGTACTTC.